This T cell receptor beta chain was identified in a study of T cells in Graves' hyperthyroidism and ophthalmopathy. General observations from the study: In simple terms, a model built on 13 V-J features told ophthalmopathy apart from stable hyperthyroidism. Ophthalmopathy was predicted by the model a median of 6.5 months ahead of onset.

The CDR3 regions of TCR beta were amplified from RNA transcripts. HTBI primers drove first-round RT-PCR of the TCR CDR3. Using its own MiXCR run on the multiplex PCR reads, TCRdb lists one record per CDR3 protein. The sample consists of a few hundred thousand distinct CDR3 sequences, around 13% of them appearing once. CDR1 is LGHDT and CDR2 is YNNKEL in the germline V gene (reference sequence). CDR3 length: 17 residues. Patients affected by ophthalmopathy presented a Clinical Activity Score of at least 3, a NOSPECS grade of at least 4, and disease duration below 3 months. Diagnoses rested on clinical symptoms, serum thyroxine and TRAb, thyroid ultrasound and orbital computed tomography. Concerning this clonotype: The antigen remains undetermined. Germline is not matched at one junction end, which may reflect a read error.

Sequenced: blood. The source of this sequence is a woman aged 40 to 55 with Graves' ophthalmopathy. This chain uses TRBV3-1 with TRBJ1-1; possibly TRBD1 for D (5 bases). The CDR3, as DNA: TGTGCCGGCAGCCAATGGGGCTCGAGTGGCCCGAACACTGAAGCTCTCTTT. Translated, it gives CAGSQWGSSGPNTEALF. Full variable domain (remainder filled in from reference TRBV3-1 and TRBJ1-1): DTAVSQTPKYLVTQMGNDKSIKCEQNLGHDTMYWYKQDSKKFLKIMFSYNNKELIINETVPNRFSPKSPDKAHLNLHINSLELGDSAVYFCAGSQWGSSGPNTEALFGQGTRLTVV.